This T cell receptor (beta chain) appears in the sequencing data of a study of blood T cell repertoires in COVID-19. Across the whole study: The study drew acute and convalescent COVID-19 samples from the United States, Italy and Spain. Sources were T cells, B-cell-depleted T cells, or PBMCs; the material itself was cDNA or gDNA.

V shed 7 bases and J shed 0 bases, with 18 bases lying between them. The CDR3 covers 16 residues. Germline V gene data show CDR1 as LNHDA and CDR2 as SQIVND (reference sequence). Original processing methods: Amplifying reference gene primers gave estimates of nucleated cell counts. This table comes from immunoSEQ multiplex PCR, and its TCRdb copy is limited to in-frame clones, with some not included. Clonal size and the V and J genes are those of that table, whereas D and trimming came from the DNA. The table shows a few hundred thousand clones, with approximately 84% occurring only once. The chain joins TRBV19 to TRBJ1-2, with a tentative D call TRBD1 (6 bases). The TCR comes from a man between 50 and 59 years old with acute or convalescent COVID-19. The material sequenced was peripheral blood. The CDR3 coding sequence is TGTGCCAGTAATAAGATCCGGACAGATTCTAACTATGGCTACACCTTC. It translates to CASNKIRTDSNYGYTF. Combining the CDR3 with reference TRBV19 and TRBJ1-2 gives the whole variable domain DGGITQSPKYLFRKEGQNVTLSCEQNLNHDAMYWYRQDPGQGLRLIYYSQIVNDFQKGDIAEGYSVSREKKESFPLTVTSAQKNPTAFYLCASNKIRTDSNYGYTFGSGTRLTVV.